This T cell receptor (beta chain) was recorded in a study of cytomegalovirus exposure and HLA in healthy donors. Study observations and caveats: One variant, a missense change in DCLRE1C, was linked in a later analysis to TCR beta V- and J-gene trimming. In a later analysis, HLA-associated TCR beta chains were more clonally expanded than equally common others.

PCR was performed using 60 Vbeta and 13 Jbeta primers. The repertoire was sequenced with immunoSEQ multiplex PCR; TCRdb's copy has only in-frame clones and lacks some. The table has about 300,000 clones, just over 85% seen once. Details on this clone: Its antigen is currently unknown.

Germline V CDR1 and CDR2: SGHRS, YFSETQ. The length of the CDR3 is 15 residues. The germline V and J ends were trimmed by 0 bases and 0 bases, with 8 bases remaining between them. V usage is TRBV5-1 and J usage is TRBJ2-3; possible D gene TRBD1, 5 bases. The TCR sequence derives from a man aged 35-49 years in good health and CMV-seropositive. Sequenced input: PBMCs. The CDR3 loop is CASSLGWGSTDTQYF. CDR3 bases: TGCGCCAGCAGCTTGGGCTGGGGCAGCACAGATACGCAGTATTTT. The full variable domain, completed using reference TRBV5-1 and TRBJ2-3, is KAGVTQTPRYLIKTRGQQVTLSCSPISGHRSVSWYQQTPGQGLQFLFEYFSETQRNKGNFPGRFSGRQFSNSRSEMNVSTLELGDSALYLCASSLGWGSTDTQYFGPGTRLTVL.